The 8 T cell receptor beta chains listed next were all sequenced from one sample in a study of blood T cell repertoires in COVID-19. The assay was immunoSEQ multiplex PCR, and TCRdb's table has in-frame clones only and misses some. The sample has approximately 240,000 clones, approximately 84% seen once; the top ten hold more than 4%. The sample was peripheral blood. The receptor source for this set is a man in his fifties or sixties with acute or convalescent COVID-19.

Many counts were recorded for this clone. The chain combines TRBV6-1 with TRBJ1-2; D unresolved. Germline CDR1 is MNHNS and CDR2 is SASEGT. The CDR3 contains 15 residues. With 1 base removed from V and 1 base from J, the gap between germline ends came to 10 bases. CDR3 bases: TGTGCCAGCAGTGAAGAAGGAGGTGTTAACTATGGCTACACCTTC. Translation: CASSEEGGVNYGYTF.

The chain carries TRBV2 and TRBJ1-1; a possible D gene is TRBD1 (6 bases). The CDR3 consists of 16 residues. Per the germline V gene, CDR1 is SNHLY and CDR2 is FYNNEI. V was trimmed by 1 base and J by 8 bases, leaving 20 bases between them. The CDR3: CASSEVFGQGKGEAFF. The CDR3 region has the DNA TGTGCCAGCAGTGAAGTTTTTGGTCAGGGGAAGGGCGAAGCTTTCTTT.

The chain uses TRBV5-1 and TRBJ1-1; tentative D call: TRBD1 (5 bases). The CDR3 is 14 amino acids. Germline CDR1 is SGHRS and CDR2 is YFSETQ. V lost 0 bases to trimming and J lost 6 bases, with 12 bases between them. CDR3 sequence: CASSLASWGSEAFF. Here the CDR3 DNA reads TGCGCCAGCAGCTTGGCGAGCTGGGGCTCTGAAGCTTTCTTT.

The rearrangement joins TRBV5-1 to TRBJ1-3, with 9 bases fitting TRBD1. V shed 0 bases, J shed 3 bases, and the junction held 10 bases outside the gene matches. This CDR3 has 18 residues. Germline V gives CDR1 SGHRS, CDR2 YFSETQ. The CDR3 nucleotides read TGCGCCAGCAGCTTGGGGCCCCTACAGGGGGCGCTTGGAAACACCATATATTTT. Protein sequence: CASSLGPLQGALGNTIYF.

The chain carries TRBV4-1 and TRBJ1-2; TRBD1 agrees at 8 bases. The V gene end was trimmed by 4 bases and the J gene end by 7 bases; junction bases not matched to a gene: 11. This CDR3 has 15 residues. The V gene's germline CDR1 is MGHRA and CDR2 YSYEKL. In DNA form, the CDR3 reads TGCGCCAGCAGCCCACACTCTGGACAGGGCTCTGGCTACACCTTC. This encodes CASSPHSGQGSGYTF.

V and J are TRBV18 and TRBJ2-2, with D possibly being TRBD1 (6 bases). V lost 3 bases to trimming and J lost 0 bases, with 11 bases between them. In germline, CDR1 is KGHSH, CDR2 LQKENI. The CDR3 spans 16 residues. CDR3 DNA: TGTGCCAGCTCACCTGCCAGGACAGCGAACACCGGGGAGCTGTTTTTT. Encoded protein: CASSPARTANTGELFF.

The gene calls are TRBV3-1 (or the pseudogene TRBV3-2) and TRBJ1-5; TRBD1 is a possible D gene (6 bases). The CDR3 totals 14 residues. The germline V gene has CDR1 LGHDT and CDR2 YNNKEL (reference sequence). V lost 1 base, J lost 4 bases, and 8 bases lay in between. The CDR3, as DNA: TGTGCCAGCAGCCAAGGGACAGCTAATCAGCCCCAGCATTTT. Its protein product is CASSQGTANQPQHF.

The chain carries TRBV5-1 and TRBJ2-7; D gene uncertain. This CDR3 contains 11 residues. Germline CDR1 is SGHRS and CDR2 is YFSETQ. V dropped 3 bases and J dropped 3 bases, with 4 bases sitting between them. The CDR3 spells CASSYSYEQYF. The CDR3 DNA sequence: TGCGCCAGCAGCTACAGCTACGAGCAGTACTTC.